This TCR beta chain came from a study of neurological immune-mediated disorders. The V segment lost 7 bases and the J segment 3 bases; nucleotides outside the gene matches: 6. Germline assignment: CDR1 MGHDK and CDR2 SYGVNS. The CDR3 length is 14 residues. In TCRdb, the 5' RACE reads were re-called with MiXCR into one record per CDR3 protein. The sample has tens of thousands of distinct CDR3 sequences; about 13% are singletons. Described time point: longitudinal time-point 2. At least ten counts were recorded for this clonotype. This sequence originates from a woman aged 40 to 50 in good health. The rearrangement uses TRBV25-1 and TRBJ2-1; 7 bases are shared with TRBD2. Specimen: PBMCs. Here the CDR3 reads CASTRSGNYNEQFF. CDR3 nucleotide sequence: TGTGCCAGCACCCGGAGCGGGAACTACAATGAGCAGTTCTTC.